This paragraph covers one TCR beta chain sequence. The junction had 9 bases not matched to a gene; V was cut back by 6 bases and J by 3 bases. The CDR3 length is 15 residues. The germline gives CDR1 MGHDK, CDR2 SYGVNS. It was with 60 Vbeta and 13 Jbeta primers that the PCR ran. Method: immunoSEQ multiplex PCR; TCRdb's copy keeps in-frame clones and lacks some. The table has tens of thousands of clones, under 80% seen once. This sample was included in a study of cytomegalovirus exposure and HLA in healthy donors. Study-level background: Approximately 180 million T cells yielded approximately 110 million unique TCR beta sequences in earlier analysis. Genotyping showed roughly 77% of about 370 donors falling in the Caucasian-associated ancestry cluster.

Whereas donors were nominally healthy upon sampling, unrecorded immune exposures were probable. Sequenced sample: PBMCs. The chain combines TRBV25-1 with TRBJ1-1; 8 positions agree with TRBD1. The TCR was taken from a man aged 30-40 years in good health and CMV-seropositive. CDR3 amino acids: CASSPNRGLYTEAFF. The CDR3 nucleotides are TGTGCCAGCAGCCCGAACAGGGGGTTGTACACTGAAGCTTTCTTT.